This paragraph covers one T cell receptor beta chain sequence. Its antigen is not known. V was cut by 4 bases and J by 0 bases, with 9 bases left in between. From germline, CDR1 is SNHLY and CDR2 FYNNEI. The CDR3 sequence is 15 residues long. This entry is derived from a study of CD8+ T cells in alopecia areata. The study, taken as a whole, reports: There were also resident alphabeta T cells of normal skin sequenced in scalp samples. Affected lesional scalp, above all in alopecia totalis/universalis, was more clonal than normal scalp.

PBMCs served as the source from which CD4+ and CD8+ T cells were sorted. Sequencing used cDNA as its template, made by extracting RNA and reverse transcribing it. TCRdb's table, derived via immunoSEQ multiplex PCR, lists solely in-frame clones and lacks some. Of 150,000 to 200,000 clones in the sample, roughly 60% were seen once. The sample comprised CD4+ T cells sorted from blood. The receptor's source is a human donor in good health. The rearrangement links TRBV2 to TRBJ2-2; D gene ambiguous. As DNA, the CDR3 is TGTGCCAGCAGTGTCGGGCACGCGAACACCGGGGAGCTGTTTTTT. Its translation: CASSVGHANTGELFF. Full variable domain (outside the CDR3, taken from reference TRBV2 and TRBJ2-2): EPEVTQTPSHQVTQMGQEVILRCVPISNHLYFYWYRQILGQKVEFLVSFYNNEISEKSEIFDDQFSVERPDGSNFTLKIRSTKLEDSAMYFCASSVGHANTGELFFGEGSRLTVL.